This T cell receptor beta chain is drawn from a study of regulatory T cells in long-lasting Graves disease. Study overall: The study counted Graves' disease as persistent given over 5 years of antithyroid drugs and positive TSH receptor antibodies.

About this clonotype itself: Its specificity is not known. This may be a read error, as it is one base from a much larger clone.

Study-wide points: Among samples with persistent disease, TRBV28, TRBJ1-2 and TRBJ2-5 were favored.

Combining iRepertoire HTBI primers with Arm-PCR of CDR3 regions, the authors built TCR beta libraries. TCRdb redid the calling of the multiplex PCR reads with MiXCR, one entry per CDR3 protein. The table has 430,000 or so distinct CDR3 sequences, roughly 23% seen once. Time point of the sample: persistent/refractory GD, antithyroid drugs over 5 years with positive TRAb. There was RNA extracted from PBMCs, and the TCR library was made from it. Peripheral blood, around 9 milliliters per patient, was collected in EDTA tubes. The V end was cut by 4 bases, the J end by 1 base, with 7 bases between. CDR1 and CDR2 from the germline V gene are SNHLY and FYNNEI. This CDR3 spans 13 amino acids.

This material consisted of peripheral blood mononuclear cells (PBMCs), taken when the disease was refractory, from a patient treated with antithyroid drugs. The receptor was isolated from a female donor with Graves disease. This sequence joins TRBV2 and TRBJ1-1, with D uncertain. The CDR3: CASSVFRNTEAFF. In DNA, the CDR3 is TGTGCCAGCAGTGTCTTCCGGAACACTGAAGCTTTCTTT. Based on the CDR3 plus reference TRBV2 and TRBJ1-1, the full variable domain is EPEVTQTPSHQVTQMGQEVILRCVPISNHLYFYWYRQILGQKVEFLVSFYNNEISEKSEIFDDQFSVERPDGSNFTLKIRSTKLEDSAMYFCASSVFRNTEAFFGQGTRLTVV.